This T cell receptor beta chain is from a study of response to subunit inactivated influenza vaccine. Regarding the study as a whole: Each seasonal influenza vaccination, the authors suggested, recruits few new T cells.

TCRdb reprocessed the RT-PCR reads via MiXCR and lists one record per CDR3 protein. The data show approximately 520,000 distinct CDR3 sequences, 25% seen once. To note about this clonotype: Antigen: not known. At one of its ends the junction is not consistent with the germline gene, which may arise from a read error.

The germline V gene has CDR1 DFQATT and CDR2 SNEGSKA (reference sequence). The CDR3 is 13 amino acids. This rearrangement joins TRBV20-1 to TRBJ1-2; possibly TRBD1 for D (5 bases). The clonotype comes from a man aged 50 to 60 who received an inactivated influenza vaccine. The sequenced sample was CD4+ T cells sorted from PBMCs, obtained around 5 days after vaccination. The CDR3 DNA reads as TGCAGTGCGTCTACCTTGGGGACTGTCGGCTCCACCTTC. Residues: CSASTLGTVGSTF.